The present T cell receptor beta chain was sequenced within a study of cytomegalovirus exposure and HLA in healthy donors. Remarks on this clone: Its antigen is still unknown.

Primers: 60 Vbeta forward and 13 Jbeta reverse. Sequencing was performed with immunoSEQ multiplex PCR; in TCRdb, only in-frame clones are kept and a portion is missing. The sample carries roughly 90,000 clones, about four fifths recorded once. The study, taken as a whole, reports: Within a later analysis, the majority of CMV-associated TCR beta chains appeared HLA-restricted. More than 15,000 TCR beta sequences were associated with HLA alleles at 0.05 false discovery rate in a later analysis.

The specimen sequenced was PBMCs. The sequence was obtained from a man aged 25 to 45 in good health and CMV-seropositive.

CDR3: CSVEKGAGMNEQFF. The CDR3 nucleotides are TGCAGCGTTGAAAAAGGGGCAGGGATGAATGAGCAGTTCTTC. The gene calls are TRBV29-1 and TRBJ2-1; D is perhaps TRBD1 (5 bases). Between the trimmed V and J ends, which lost 2 bases and 7 bases, there was a span of 15 bases. This CDR3 is 14 amino acids long. Germline V gene data show CDR1 as SQVTM and CDR2 as ANQGSEA.